Described below is a single T cell receptor beta chain sequence and its context. The antigen is undetermined. As every portion of the isolated RNA was reverse transcribed, the sequencing read expressed TCRB transcripts. Only in-frame clones appear in the TCRdb table, and some are missing; sequencing was by immunoSEQ multiplex PCR. This table holds 150,000 to 190,000 clones, 10% found once. This specimen comes from a study of beta chain features in type 1 diabetes. General study points: Shorter TCRB CDR3s, moderately but significantly so, were found in Type 1 diabetes patients in all four CD4+ subsets.

Trimming removed 7 bases from V and 6 bases from J; junction bases left unmatched: 12. The CDR3 spans 15 residues. The germline gives CDR1 MDHEN, CDR2 SYDVKM. Sequences were obtained from central memory CD4+ T cells from blood. The receptor's source is a man younger than 45 with type 1 diabetes. The chain joins TRBV28 to TRBJ2-1, with TRBD2 matching over 7 bases. The CDR3 DNA reads TGTGCCAGCACGGAACAGCGGGGCGGGATCAATGAGCAGTTCTTC. It translates to CASTEQRGGINEQFF.